Below, 27 T cell receptor beta chains from the same sample are listed, as sequenced in a study of T cells in Graves' hyperthyroidism and ophthalmopathy (dated by TCRdb to between 2017 and 2020). Library method: multiplex PCR. TCRdb names Illumina HiSeq 2000 as the instrument used. TCR beta CDR3 regions were amplified from RNA transcripts. For the first round of RT-PCR on the TCR CDR3, the HTBI primer set was used together with the Qiagen OneStep RT-PCR kit. The public sequencing data were trimmed at Q25 with fastp and processed into clonotypes with MiXCR by TCRdb, which kept only in-frame beta chains. When rows share a CDR3 protein, they turn into one entry using the most common DNA and genes. Present in this sample are hundreds of thousands of distinct CDR3 sequences, 46% of which were seen just once. The ten largest clones represent about 8.2% of the sample. Sequenced sample: peripheral blood or thyroid tissue (not recorded which). The origin of the receptors is a woman younger than 30 with Graves' hyperthyroidism. Donor details come from another sample of the same person, matched by shared clones.

The chain has TRBV20-1 and TRBJ2-7, with 9 nucleotides matching TRBD2. The CDR3 consists of 16 residues. Germline loops: CDR1 DFQATT, CDR2 SNEGSKA (reference sequence). V was clipped by 3 bases and J by 3 bases; unmatched bases: 12. CDR3: CSARDPLVAGDYEQYF. CDR3 nucleotide sequence: TGCAGTGCTAGGGACCCCCTCGTAGCGGGAGACTACGAGCAGTACTTC.

On this clonotype itself: A much larger clone sits a single nucleotide away, making a read error possible. The V and J genes are TRBV9 and TRBJ2-5; 8 bases align to TRBD1. With 3 bases clipped from V and 7 bases from J, the junction kept 8 bases outside the gene matches. This CDR3 is built from 14 residues. The germline gives CDR1 SGDLS, CDR2 YYNGEE. CDR3 in amino acids: CASSATGQAGTQYF. The CDR3 coding sequence is TGTGCCAGCAGCGCCACGGGACAGGCGGGGACCCAGTACTTC.

The V gene is TRBV2, the J gene TRBJ2-2, with 8 nucleotides matching TRBD1. Germline V gene lookup returns CDR1 SNHLY and CDR2 FYNNEI. J was trimmed by 5 bases and V by 6 bases; bases with no gene match: 8. There are 15 residues in the CDR3. The CDR3 protein is CASSQEYRGTGELFF. DNA of the CDR3: TGTGCCAGCAGCCAAGAGTACAGGGGGACCGGGGAGCTGTTTTTT. Combining the CDR3 with reference TRBV2 and TRBJ2-2 gives the whole variable domain EPEVTQTPSHQVTQMGQEVILRCVPISNHLYFYWYRQILGQKVEFLVSFYNNEISEKSEIFDDQFSVERPDGSNFTLKIRSTKLEDSAMYFCASSQEYRGTGELFFGEGSRLTVL.

On this clonotype itself: One end of the junction is discordant with germline, which a read error may explain. The chain has TRBV10-3 and TRBJ2-7; 14 bases fit TRBD2. Germline loops: CDR1 ENHRY, CDR2 SYGVKD. The CDR3 loop spans 18 amino acids. The CDR3 DNA is TGTGCCAGCAGTTACTTGACTAGCGGGGGGGCAAACTCCTACGAGCAGTACTTC. Translating gives CASSYLTSGGANSYEQYF.

In DNA form, the CDR3 reads TGTGCCAGCAGCCCTTGGTCCGCAGGAGGTGGCTACACCTTC. Translating gives CASSPWSAGGGYTF. This chain links TRBV7-8 with TRBJ1-2; D is uncertain. Per the germline V gene, CDR1 is SGHVS and CDR2 is FQNEAQ. The CDR3 loop spans 14 amino acids. The ends were cut back, 5 bases at V and 7 bases at J, with 17 bases in the middle.

This clonotype has at least ten counts. The CDR3 DNA follows: TGTGCCAGCAGCGTTAGCGGGACCTCCTACGAGCAGTACTTC. It is translated as CASSVSGTSYEQYF. This chain joins TRBV9 and TRBJ2-7, with 8 bases matching TRBD2. Looked up from germline, CDR1 is SGDLS and CDR2 is YYNGEE. With V trimmed by 2 bases and J by 0 bases, 1 base remained unmatched. The CDR3 has 14 residues.

This clonotype was picked up a small number of times. The rearrangement joins TRBV7-9 to TRBJ1-1; unclear D gene. V gave up 7 bases and J gave up 6 bases, with 15 bases separating them. Germline V gene lookup returns CDR1 SEHNR and CDR2 FQNEAQ (reference sequence). This CDR3 comprises 13 residues. The CDR3 DNA reads as TGTGCCAGCACCTTTGATTCAGGCCCTGAAGCTTTCTTT. Amino acids: CASTFDSGPEAFF.

The sample holds a few counts of this clonotype. This chain joins TRBV12-3 or TRBV12-4 and TRBJ1-2; TRBD1 might be the D (6 bases). Between the trimmed V and J ends, which lost 11 bases and 5 bases, there was a span of 15 bases. This CDR3 is 12 amino acids long. DNA of the CDR3: TGTGCCTGCTTCGGGACACCTTATGGCTACACCTTC. Amino acid sequence: CACFGTPYGYTF.

The table lists this clonotype with a few counts. The chain uses TRBV29-1 and TRBJ2-7; 15 nucleotides agree with TRBD2. Trimming took 6 bases from V and 3 from J; bases not matched to a gene: 3. The CDR3 covers 14 residues. In germline, CDR1 is SQVTM, CDR2 ANQGSEA. The CDR3 DNA reads as TGCAGCGTGAGGGGACTAGCGGGAGGCTACGAGCAGTACTTC. Translation: CSVRGLAGGYEQYF.

This clonotype occurred a few times. The rearrangement joins TRBV2 to TRBJ2-7, with D hard to call. The length of the CDR3 is 11 residues. From germline, CDR1 is SNHLY and CDR2 FYNNEI. Trimming took off 3 bases at V and 7 bases at J, with 7 bases between the two ends. The CDR3 is CASSDIREQYF. The CDR3 region has the DNA TGTGCCAGCAGTGACATTAGGGAGCAGTACTTC.

The J gene is TRBJ2-7, the V gene TRBV7-2; possible D gene TRBD1, 5 bases. The CDR3 extends over 15 amino acids. The germline CDR1 and CDR2 sequences are SGHTA and FQGNSA. Trimming left V 5 bases short and J 0 bases short, with 14 bases between. The CDR3, as DNA: TGTGCCAGCAGCCCCAGACAGACGGGCTCCTACGAGCAGTACTTC. Translated: CASSPRQTGSYEQYF.

V is TRBV7-9 and J is TRBJ1-2; maybe TRBD1 (6 bases). The V end lost 5 bases, the J end lost 4 bases, and 20 bases lay between the germline ends. The V gene's germline CDR1 is SEHNR and CDR2 FQNEAQ (reference sequence). The length of the CDR3 is 16 residues. The CDR3 bases are TGTGCCAGCAGCCACACCCCCGGACAGAGCCTCTATGGCTACACCTTC. This translates into CASSHTPGQSLYGYTF.

The J gene is TRBJ1-4, the V gene TRBV20-1; 10 nucleotides line up with TRBD1. The CDR3 covers 13 residues. Germline-derived CDR1 and CDR2 are DFQATT and SNEGSKA (reference sequence). V lost 7 bases, J lost 6 bases, and 5 bases stayed unmatched. In DNA form, the CDR3 reads TGCAGTGGAGCCGGGACAGGGGATGAAAAACTGTTTTTT. Residues: CSGAGTGDEKLFF.

This clonotype was picked up many times. The chain employs TRBV7-2 and TRBJ1-3; 7 bases agree with TRBD1. Germline V gene lookup returns CDR1 SGHTA and CDR2 FQGNSA. The CDR3 has 14 amino acids. The trim removed 5 bases at V and 4 bases at J, leaving 5 bases unmatched. The CDR3 DNA sequence: TGTGCCAGCAGCCTCGGGACAGCCGGAAACACCATATATTTT. As protein: CASSLGTAGNTIYF.

CDR3 in amino acids: CSARNPLSNQPQHF. CDR3 nucleotide sequence: TGCAGTGCTAGGAATCCATTGAGCAATCAGCCCCAGCATTTT. The J gene is TRBJ1-5, the V gene TRBV20-1; D is undetermined. Trimming removed 3 bases from V and 1 base from J, with 10 bases in between. The CDR3 runs to 14 residues. Germline loops: CDR1 DFQATT, CDR2 SNEGSKA (reference sequence).

The chain uses TRBV7-8 and TRBJ2-7, with D perhaps matching TRBD1 (5 bases). Between the trimmed V and J ends, which lost 5 bases and 1 base, there was a span of 24 bases. The germline gives CDR1 SGHVS, CDR2 FQNEAQ. This CDR3 has 18 amino acids. CDR3 DNA: TGTGCCAGCAGCCCAACTCGTGACAGTAGTGAGTGGTCCTACGAGCAGTACTTC. It encodes CASSPTRDSSEWSYEQYF. Full variable domain (outside the CDR3, taken from reference TRBV7-8 and TRBJ2-7): GAGVSQSPRYKVAKRGQDVALRCDPISGHVSLFWYQQALGQGPEFLTYFQNEAQLDKSGLPSDRFFAERPEGSVSTLKIQRTQQEDSAVYLCASSPTRDSSEWSYEQYFGPGTRLTVT.

This clonotype occurred many times. The gene calls are TRBV7-8 and TRBJ2-7, with 8 nucleotides matching TRBD2. The V segment lost 5 bases and the J segment 3 bases; nucleotides outside the gene matches: 6. Germline V gene sequence: CDR1 SGHVS, CDR2 FQNEAQ. This CDR3 is 14 amino acids long. CDR3 coding DNA: TGTGCCAGCAGCCCCACTAGCGGACACTACGAGCAGTACTTC. It specifies CASSPTSGHYEQYF.

Many counts were recorded for this clonotype. V usage is TRBV7-9 and J usage is TRBJ2-7; D ambiguous. CDR1 is SEHNR, CDR2 FQNEAQ, per germline (reference sequence). The CDR3 contains 13 residues. Trimming removed 5 bases at V and 8 bases at J, with 16 bases between. CDR3 in amino acids: CASSADRSGQQYF. The CDR3 nucleotides are TGTGCCAGCAGCGCCGACCGCTCTGGGCAGCAGTACTTC.

The chain uses TRBV5-8 and TRBJ1-2; unclear D gene. Germline V gene data show CDR1 as SGHTS and CDR2 as YDEGEE. Trimming cost V 0 bases and J 8 bases, with 11 bases left between them. The CDR3 is made up of 13 amino acids. CDR3 bases: TGTGCCAGCAGCTTGGTACCCAAGGAGGGCTACACCTTC. It translates to CASSLVPKEGYTF.

The V gene is TRBV7-2, the J gene TRBJ2-5; 10 bases fit TRBD2. This CDR3 has 15 residues. Germline loops: CDR1 SGHTA, CDR2 FQGNSA. With V trimmed by 5 bases and J by 3 bases, 6 bases remained unmatched. The CDR3 region is CASSPLAGHEETQYF. CDR3 DNA sequence: TGTGCCAGCAGCCCACTAGCGGGACACGAAGAGACCCAGTACTTC.

The V and J genes are TRBV7-2 and TRBJ2-2; weak D call: TRBD1 (6 bases). The length of the CDR3 is 15 residues. Germline V gene lookup returns CDR1 SGHTA and CDR2 FQGNSA. The V end lost 0 bases, the J end lost 4 bases, and 9 bases lay between the germline ends. The CDR3 region has the DNA TGTGCCAGCAGCTTAGCTGCAGGGGCCACCGGGGAGCTGTTTTTT. Translation gives CASSLAAGATGELFF.

The gene calls are TRBV9 and TRBJ2-7; 8 positions agree with TRBD2. Germline CDR1 reads SGDLS; CDR2 reads YYNGEE. The CDR3 is 15 amino acids. Losses at the gene ends were 0 bases for V and 3 bases for J; bases not matched to a gene: 5. The CDR3 DNA is TGTGCCAGCAGCGTAGGCAGCGGGAGTGTCTACGAGCAGTACTTC. It translates to CASSVGSGSVYEQYF.

The chain couples TRBV10-1 to TRBJ1-6; 8 bases match TRBD1. Germline assignment: CDR1 WNHNN and CDR2 SYGVQD (reference sequence). CDR3 length: 15 residues. This CDR3 reads CAHSRRTGPNSPLHF. CDR3 nucleotides: TGCGCACACAGCAGGAGGACAGGGCCTAATTCACCCCTCCACTTT.

The chain couples TRBV10-3 to TRBJ1-5, with TRBD1 identical over 8 bases. The junction had 8 bases not matched to a gene; V was cut back by 10 bases and J by 0 bases. Germline V lookup: CDR1 ENHRY, CDR2 SYGVKD. This CDR3 has 15 amino acids. The CDR3 loop reads CATEGTGYSNQPQHF. In DNA, the CDR3 is TGTGCCACTGAAGGGACAGGTTATAGCAATCAGCCCCAGCATTTT.

This clonotype was recorded at least ten times. An end of the junction differs from the germline gene, which may be a read error. This sequence joins TRBV10-3 and TRBJ1-2, with D tentatively TRBD1 (5 bases). CDR1 ENHRY and CDR2 SYGVKD come from the germline V gene. CDR3 length equals 16 residues. CDR3 DNA: TGTGCCAGCAGTGATCCGCGACAGAAGGGAAACTATGGCTACACCTTC. It specifies CASSDPRQKGNYGYTF.

This clonotype was counted a few times. The J gene is TRBJ1-2, the V gene TRBV7-2; TRBD1 might be the D (6 bases). CDR1 and CDR2 (germline): SGHTA, FQGNSA. This CDR3 spans 12 amino acids. V was clipped by 10 bases and J by 2 bases, with 11 bases between them. CDR3: CATQGSNYGYTF. DNA for the CDR3: TGTGCCACCCAGGGGTCCAACTATGGCTACACCTTC.

This clonotype was picked up a small number of times. V and J are TRBV20-1 and TRBJ2-7; unclear D gene. Trimming shortened V by 0 bases and J by 9 bases, and 12 bases separated the two germline ends. The CDR3 is made up of 12 amino acids. Germline CDR1 is DFQATT and CDR2 is SNEGSKA (reference sequence). Here the CDR3 DNA reads TGCAGTGCTAGAGATCCTTGGGCAGCGCAGTACTTC. Translation: CSARDPWAAQYF.